This T cell receptor beta chain emerged from a study of CXCR3-negative and CXCR3-positive naive CD8 T cells. Broader study findings: Surface CD5 matched across naive subsets, and TRB CDR3 properties served to infer TCR strength. CXCR3-positive naive cells carried more hydrophobic TRB CDR3s than CXCR3-negative ones.

On this clonotype: Its antigen remains unknown.

The CDR3 spans 14 residues. CDR1 SGHTA and CDR2 FQGNSA come from the germline V gene. The TRB libraries of cDNA were built by UMI-labeled 5' RACE. TCRdb reprocessed the 5' RACE reads and stores each CDR3 protein as one record, lacking DNA. Its listing shows 120,000 to 150,000 distinct CDR3 sequences. This clonotype originated in a human donor in good health. Some clones in this sample may be carry-over from other donors' samples. Sequencing was carried out using naive CXCR3+ CD8+ T cells from blood. Subset: CD45RO-CCR7+CD27+CD95- naive CD8+ T cells expressing CXCR3 (TNR3+). The chain carries TRBV7-2 and TRBJ2-7; checking the TCRdb D call of TRBD1 is not possible without DNA. CDR3: CASSLEVAQDEQYF.